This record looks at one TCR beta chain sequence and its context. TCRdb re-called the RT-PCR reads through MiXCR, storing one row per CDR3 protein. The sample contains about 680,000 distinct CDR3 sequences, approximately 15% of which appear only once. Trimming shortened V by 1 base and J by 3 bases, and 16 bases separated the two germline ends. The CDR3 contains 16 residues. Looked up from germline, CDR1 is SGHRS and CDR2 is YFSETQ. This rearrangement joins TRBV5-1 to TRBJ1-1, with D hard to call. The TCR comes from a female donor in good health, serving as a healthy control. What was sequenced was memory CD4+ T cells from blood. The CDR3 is CASSLTTGAGHTEAFF. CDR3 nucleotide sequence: TGCGCCAGCAGCTTGACTACGGGTGCGGGTCACACTGAAGCTTTCTTT.